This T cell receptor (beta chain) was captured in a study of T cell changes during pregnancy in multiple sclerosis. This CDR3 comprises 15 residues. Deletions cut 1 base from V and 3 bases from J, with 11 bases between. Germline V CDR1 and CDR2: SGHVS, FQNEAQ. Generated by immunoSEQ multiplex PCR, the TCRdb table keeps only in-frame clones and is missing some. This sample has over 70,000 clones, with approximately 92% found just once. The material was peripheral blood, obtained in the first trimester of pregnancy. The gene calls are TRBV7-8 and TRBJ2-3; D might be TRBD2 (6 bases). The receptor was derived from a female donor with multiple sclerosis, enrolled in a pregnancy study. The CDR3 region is CASSLVGGDTDTQYF. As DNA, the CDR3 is TGTGCCAGCAGCTTAGTAGGCGGGGATACAGATACGCAGTATTTT.